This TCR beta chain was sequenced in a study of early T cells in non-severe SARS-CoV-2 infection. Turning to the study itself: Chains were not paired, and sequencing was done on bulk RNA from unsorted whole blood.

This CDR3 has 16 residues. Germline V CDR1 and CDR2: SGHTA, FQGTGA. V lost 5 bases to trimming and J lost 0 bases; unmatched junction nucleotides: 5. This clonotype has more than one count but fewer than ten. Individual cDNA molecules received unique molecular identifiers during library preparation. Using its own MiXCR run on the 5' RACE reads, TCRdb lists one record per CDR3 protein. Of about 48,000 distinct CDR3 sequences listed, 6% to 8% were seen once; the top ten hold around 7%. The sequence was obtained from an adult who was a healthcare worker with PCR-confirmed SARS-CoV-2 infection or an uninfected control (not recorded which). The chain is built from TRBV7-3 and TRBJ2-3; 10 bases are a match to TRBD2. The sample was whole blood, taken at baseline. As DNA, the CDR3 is TGTGCCAGCAGCCGTTCGACTAGCGGGAGCACAGATACGCAGTATTTT. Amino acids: CASSRSTSGSTDTQYF.